This T cell receptor (beta chain) was captured by sequencing in a study of blood T cell repertoires in COVID-19. Across the study: Sites across the United States, Italy and Spain contributed samples from acute and convalescent COVID-19.

CDR1 is SNHLY, CDR2 FYNNEI, per germline. This CDR3 region has 15 residues. With V trimmed by 9 bases and J by 2 bases, 12 bases remained unmatched. As handled by the study authors: Cell counts per sample came from amplifying reference gene primers. TCRdb keeps only in-frame clones here, not all; method: immunoSEQ multiplex PCR. The D gene and trimming were derived from the DNA, and the V and J assignments and clone size from that table. This sample has 250,000 to 350,000 clones, with approximately 88% found just once. The sequenced sample was peripheral blood. The rearrangement uses TRBV2 and TRBJ2-7; TRBD2 matches at 8 bases. The source is a woman in her forties or fifties with active or convalescent COVID-19. The CDR3 spells CARGGTGTRAYEQYF. The DNA of the CDR3 is TGTGCCAGAGGGGGGACCGGGACTAGAGCCTACGAGCAGTACTTC.